This TCR beta chain was retrieved from a study of Tregs in tolerant kidney transplant recipients. Study-level findings and limits: Few patients were studied, so findings need validation in larger groups.

The V gene lost 7 bases and the J gene lost 6 bases, with 17 bases spanning the gap. This CDR3 contains 14 residues. CDR1 is SNHLY and CDR2 is FYNNEI in the germline V gene. As to this clone: Its matching antigen is unknown.

Using immunoSEQ multiplex PCR, the repertoire was profiled, and TCRdb retains in-frame clones only, with some absent. This table holds 240,000 or so clones, more than 65% found once. Unstimulated Tregs (CD4+CD25+CD127-) and CD4+CD25- non-Tregs were sorted from PBMCs. The sample consisted of CD4+ T cells from blood. This clonotype was sampled from a human donor in good health. The J gene is TRBJ2-3, the V gene TRBV2, with D unresolved. The CDR3 DNA reads TGTGCCAGCAAACTCATAGGAACGGTGGATACGCAGTATTTT. Amino acids: CASKLIGTVDTQYF.